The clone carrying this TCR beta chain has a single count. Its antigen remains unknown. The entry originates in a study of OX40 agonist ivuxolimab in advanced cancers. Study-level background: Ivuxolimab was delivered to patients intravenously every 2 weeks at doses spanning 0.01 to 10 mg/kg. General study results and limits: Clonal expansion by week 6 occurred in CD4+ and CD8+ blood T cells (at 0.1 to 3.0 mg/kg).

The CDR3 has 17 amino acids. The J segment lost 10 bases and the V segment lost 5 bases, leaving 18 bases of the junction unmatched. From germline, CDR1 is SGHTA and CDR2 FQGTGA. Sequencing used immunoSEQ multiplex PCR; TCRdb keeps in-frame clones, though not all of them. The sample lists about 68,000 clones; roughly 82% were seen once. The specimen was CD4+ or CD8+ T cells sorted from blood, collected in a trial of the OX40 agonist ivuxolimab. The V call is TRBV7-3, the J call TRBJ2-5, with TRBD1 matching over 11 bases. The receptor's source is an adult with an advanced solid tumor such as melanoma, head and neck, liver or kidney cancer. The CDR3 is CASSAGQGAPPFEDQYF. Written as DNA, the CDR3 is TGTGCCAGCAGCGCCGGACAGGGGGCTCCCCCCTTTGAAGACCAGTACTTC.